The rows below give T cell receptor beta chains drawn from one sample of a study of blood T cell repertoires in COVID-19. Produced via immunoSEQ multiplex PCR; TCRdb's table is partial and in-frame only. The data hold 160,000 or so clones, with just under 90% observed a single time. Source material: peripheral blood. The source of these receptors is an older woman with COVID-19, enrolled during active disease. Each CDR3 is given with its conserved first and last residue. The D gene is left open where the match is weak. For some rows the clone size is stated as once, few or many, or as a class when expanded; others skip it.

v_gene: TRBV5-6; abundance: .; j_gene: TRBJ1-2; d_gene: TRBD1; CDR3nt: TGTGCCAGCAGCTTGGTGACAGGGGGTCCCCTTATCTTC; CDR3aa: CASSLVTGGPLIF
v_gene: TRBV11-2; abundance: few; j_gene: TRBJ2-7; d_gene: TRBD2; CDR3nt: TGTGCCAGCAGCATCCCTATAGCGGGGGCGGGGGAGCAGTACTTC; CDR3aa: CASSIPIAGAGEQYF
v_gene: TRBV30; abundance: .; j_gene: TRBJ2-5; d_gene: TRBD2; CDR3nt: TGTGCCTGGAGTGTTGGCGGGGGGGCCGGTGAGACCCAGTACTTC; CDR3aa: CAWSVGGGAGETQYF
v_gene: TRBV27; abundance: .; j_gene: TRBJ2-5; d_gene: .; CDR3nt: TGTGCCAGCAGTGGGGGGTACCAAGAGACCCAGTACTTC; CDR3aa: CASSGGYQETQYF
v_gene: TRBV6-5; abundance: .; j_gene: TRBJ1-2; d_gene: .; CDR3nt: TGTGCCAGCAGTTACTCGAGGAACTATGGCTACACCTTC; CDR3aa: CASSYSRNYGYTF
v_gene: TRBV28; abundance: .; j_gene: TRBJ2-2; d_gene: TRBD1; CDR3nt: TGTGCCACACTCCGGGACAGGGATTCCGGGGAGCTGTTTTTT; CDR3aa: CATLRDRDSGELFF
v_gene: TRBV7-2; abundance: .; j_gene: TRBJ2-5; d_gene: TRBD2; CDR3nt: TGTGCCAGCAGCTTAGGAGGCGGGGGTAGGGGGACCCAGTACTTC; CDR3aa: CASSLGGGGRGTQYF
v_gene: TRBV6-1; abundance: .; j_gene: TRBJ2-3; d_gene: TRBD1; CDR3nt: TGTGCCAGCAGTGAAGTCGCGACAGGGTCAGATACGCAGTATTTT; CDR3aa: CASSEVATGSDTQYF
v_gene: TRBV6-5; abundance: .; j_gene: TRBJ1-2; d_gene: .; CDR3nt: TGTGCCAGCAGTCAGGGCCACTATGGCTACACCTTC; CDR3aa: CASSQGHYGYTF
v_gene: TRBV12-5; abundance: .; j_gene: TRBJ1-1; d_gene: TRBD1; CDR3nt: TGTGCTAGTGGTTTGACCGGACAGGGAGGGACCACTGAAGCTTTCTTT; CDR3aa: CASGLTGQGGTTEAFF
v_gene: TRBV7-2; abundance: .; j_gene: TRBJ2-3; d_gene: TRBD2; CDR3nt: TGTGCCAGCAGCTCCTGGACTAGCGGGGGGGCCATAGATACGCAGTATTTT; CDR3aa: CASSSWTSGGAIDTQYF
v_gene: TRBV5-6; abundance: few; j_gene: TRBJ1-5; d_gene: .; CDR3nt: TGTGCCAGCAGCCTCGGGAGGGTTAATCAGCCCCAGCATTTT; CDR3aa: CASSLGRVNQPQHF
v_gene: TRBV5-1; abundance: .; j_gene: TRBJ1-2; d_gene: TRBD1; CDR3nt: TGCGCCAGCAGCTTGCCGGACAGGGGGCCCTTTAACTATGGCTACACCTTC; CDR3aa: CASSLPDRGPFNYGYTF
v_gene: TRBV18; abundance: .; j_gene: TRBJ1-1; d_gene: .; CDR3nt: TGTGCCAGCTCACCTCAGGGAATAAACACTGAAGCTTTCTTT; CDR3aa: CASSPQGINTEAFF
v_gene: TRBV27; abundance: .; j_gene: TRBJ2-7; d_gene: TRBD2; CDR3nt: TGTGCCAGCAGTTTAGGGGCCCTTTCGGGGGGCGAGCAGTACTTC; CDR3aa: CASSLGALSGGEQYF
v_gene: TRBV7-2; abundance: .; j_gene: TRBJ2-3; d_gene: TRBD2; CDR3nt: TGTGCCAGCAGCCAACTAGCGGGGGGGCCGAATACGCAGTATTTT; CDR3aa: CASSQLAGGPNTQYF
v_gene: TRBV10-1; abundance: once; j_gene: TRBJ1-4; d_gene: .; CDR3nt: TGCGCCAGCAGTCCCTCCCGGGACACTGAAAAACTGTTTTTT; CDR3aa: CASSPSRDTEKLFF
v_gene: TRBV18; abundance: .; j_gene: TRBJ1-6; d_gene: .; CDR3nt: TGTGCCAGCTCACCCCGGACGGGATGGGGAGAGAATTCACCCCTCCACTTT; CDR3aa: CASSPRTGWGENSPLHF
v_gene: TRBV5-5; abundance: .; j_gene: TRBJ1-5; d_gene: .; CDR3nt: TGTGCCAGCAGCTTGGGGGCAAACAATCAGCCCCAGCATTTT; CDR3aa: CASSLGANNQPQHF
v_gene: TRBV6-1; abundance: once; j_gene: TRBJ1-1; d_gene: .; CDR3nt: TGTGCCAGCAGTGAAGTTCTGAGTGGCAGGGGTCGTACTGAAGCTTTCTTT; CDR3aa: CASSEVLSGRGRTEAFF
v_gene: TRBV28; abundance: .; j_gene: TRBJ1-2; d_gene: .; CDR3nt: TGTGCCAGCAGTTTGGCAGGGCGCTATGGCTACACCTTC; CDR3aa: CASSLAGRYGYTF
v_gene: TRBV13; abundance: .; j_gene: TRBJ2-7; d_gene: .; CDR3nt: TGTGCCAGCAGCTTGGATCGGGGTTACGAGCAGTACTTC; CDR3aa: CASSLDRGYEQYF
v_gene: TRBV11-2; abundance: .; j_gene: TRBJ1-1; d_gene: .; CDR3nt: TGTGCCAGCAGCTTAGGAACTGGGCAGTTCGAAGCTTTCTTT; CDR3aa: CASSLGTGQFEAFF
v_gene: TRBV6-4; abundance: .; j_gene: TRBJ2-2; d_gene: .; CDR3nt: TGTGCCAGCAGAGCACAGGGAAACACCGGGGAGCTGTTTTTT; CDR3aa: CASRAQGNTGELFF
v_gene: TRBV5-1; abundance: .; j_gene: TRBJ1-5; d_gene: .; CDR3nt: TGCGCCAGCAGCTCCTTGGGGGCGGACAATCAGCCCCAGCATTTT; CDR3aa: CASSSLGADNQPQHF
v_gene: TRBV9; abundance: .; j_gene: TRBJ1-2; d_gene: TRBD1; CDR3nt: TGTGCCAGCAGCCCAGGTAGGGGGACAGCCGGCTATGGCTACACCTTC; CDR3aa: CASSPGRGTAGYGYTF
v_gene: TRBV28; abundance: .; j_gene: TRBJ2-5; d_gene: .; CDR3nt: TGTGCCAGCACGATTGGGCGGGGTGAGACCCAGTACTTC; CDR3aa: CASTIGRGETQYF
v_gene: TRBV19; abundance: .; j_gene: TRBJ1-5; d_gene: .; CDR3nt: TGTGCCAGTAGTGGGGGGTTGGGCAATCAGCCCCAGCATTTT; CDR3aa: CASSGGLGNQPQHF
v_gene: TRBV10-3; abundance: once; j_gene: TRBJ1-5; d_gene: .; CDR3nt: TGTGCCATCAGTGAGGACTACAATCAGCCCCAGCATTTT; CDR3aa: CAISEDYNQPQHF
v_gene: TRBV27; abundance: .; j_gene: TRBJ2-5; d_gene: .; CDR3nt: TGTGCCAGCAGTCCATGGGCCGGAGAGACCCAGTACTTC; CDR3aa: CASSPWAGETQYF
v_gene: TRBV27; abundance: .; j_gene: TRBJ2-7; d_gene: .; CDR3nt: TGTGCCAGCAGTACCGAACTGGGGGCGGGGGCTCCTGACGAGCAGTACTTC; CDR3aa: CASSTELGAGAPDEQYF
v_gene: TRBV20-1; abundance: .; j_gene: TRBJ1-3; d_gene: .; CDR3nt: TGCAGTGCTAGTGGCAGGCCGCCAGGAAACACCATATATTTT; CDR3aa: CSASGRPPGNTIYF
v_gene: TRBV7-6; abundance: .; j_gene: TRBJ2-3; d_gene: TRBD2; CDR3nt: TGTGCCAGCAGCTTAGGAGCTAGCGGGGGTACCACAGATACGCAGTATTTT; CDR3aa: CASSLGASGGTTDTQYF
v_gene: TRBV10-3; abundance: .; j_gene: TRBJ1-2; d_gene: .; CDR3nt: TGTGCCATCAGTGTAGGGGTAGCTTCTGCCTATGGCTACACCTTC; CDR3aa: CAISVGVASAYGYTF
v_gene: TRBV10-3; abundance: .; j_gene: TRBJ2-5; d_gene: TRBD2; CDR3nt: TGTGCCATCAGTGAGGAGCTAGCGGGGCAGTTGGTAGGTCCGCAAAAAGAGACCCAGTACTTC; CDR3aa: CAISEELAGQLVGPQKETQYF
v_gene: TRBV3-1/TRBV3-2; abundance: once; j_gene: TRBJ2-5; d_gene: .; CDR3nt: TGTGCCAGCAGCCAAAATTCGGGCAGGGCGGAGACCCAGTACTTC; CDR3aa: CASSQNSGRAETQYF
v_gene: TRBV5-8; abundance: .; j_gene: TRBJ2-2; d_gene: TRBD1; CDR3nt: TGTGCCAGCAGCTGGACAGGGGGCATCGGGGAGCTGTTTTTT; CDR3aa: CASSWTGGIGELFF
v_gene: TRBV27; abundance: .; j_gene: TRBJ1-2; d_gene: TRBD1; CDR3nt: TGTGCCAGCAGTAGGAACCGGGGACAGCCAAATGGCTACACCTTC; CDR3aa: CASSRNRGQPNGYTF
v_gene: TRBV28; abundance: .; j_gene: TRBJ2-7; d_gene: .; CDR3nt: TGTGCCACCGAGGGTACCTACGAGCAGTACTTC; CDR3aa: CATEGTYEQYF
v_gene: TRBV2; abundance: .; j_gene: TRBJ2-5; d_gene: TRBD2; CDR3nt: TGTGCCAGCAGTGAAGGGGGAGGGGAGACCCAGTACTTC; CDR3aa: CASSEGGGETQYF
v_gene: TRBV15; abundance: .; j_gene: TRBJ1-4; d_gene: .; CDR3nt: TGTGCCACCAGCAGAAATCTGCCAGCGGCCTCTGGAGAAAAACTGTTTTTT; CDR3aa: CATSRNLPAASGEKLFF
v_gene: TRBV7-3; abundance: .; j_gene: TRBJ1-6; d_gene: .; CDR3nt: TGTGCCAGCAGCTTGGGCAAGGCCTTTAATTCACCCCTCCACTTT; CDR3aa: CASSLGKAFNSPLHF
v_gene: TRBV5-1; abundance: .; j_gene: TRBJ2-5; d_gene: TRBD2; CDR3nt: TGCGCCAGCAGCTTGGAGGCTAGCGGGGGCCCTAAGTACTTC; CDR3aa: CASSLEASGGPKYF
v_gene: TRBV5-1; abundance: .; j_gene: TRBJ2-1; d_gene: TRBD1; CDR3nt: TGCGCCAGCAGCTCCAGGGGGTTGGAAAACAATGAGCAGTTCTTC; CDR3aa: CASSSRGLENNEQFF
v_gene: TRBV6-5; abundance: .; j_gene: TRBJ2-7; d_gene: .; CDR3nt: TGTGCCAGCAGGGCGACAGGCTCCTACGAGCAGTACTTC; CDR3aa: CASRATGSYEQYF